This TCR beta chain was sequenced in a study of technical replicates of blood from several donors. TCRdb's copy holds only in-frame clones and misses some; the assay was immunoSEQ multiplex PCR. The table has about 82,000 clones, 75% to 95% seen once. This CDR3 region has 15 residues. In germline, CDR1 is WSHSY, CDR2 SAAADI. V was cut by 4 bases and J by 3 bases, with 15 bases left in between. The chain carries TRBV10-2 and TRBJ1-2; D is perhaps TRBD1 (6 bases). The sequencing sample was made of T cells isolated from PBMCs. The source is a human donor in good health. CDR3 region: CASSATGTSDYGYTF. The CDR3 bases are TGCGCCAGCAGTGCCACCGGGACATCAGACTATGGCTACACCTTC.